These 13 T cell receptor beta chains came from one sample sequenced in a study of shared clonotypes between healthy human individuals. The method was immunoSEQ multiplex PCR; TCRdb's version includes in-frame clones alone and lacks a portion of them. Of more than 2 million clones listed, 95% are singletons. What was sequenced was naive CD4+ T cells sorted from blood. Subset indicated: CD45RA+ positively selected. These receptor sequences come from a man aged 18 to 35 in good health.

As to this clone: The sample contains more than one DNA sequence encoding this CDR3. The chain links TRBV28 to TRBJ1-2, with a weak D call TRBD1 (6 bases). The CDR3 length is 12 residues. Germline CDR1 is MDHEN and CDR2 is SYDVKM. V was shortened by 6 bases and J by 5 bases, with 10 bases between the two germline ends. The CDR3 protein is CASSFTGYGYTF. CDR3 nucleotides: TGTGCCAGCAGCTTTACAGGGTATGGCTACACCTTC.

The chain has TRBV5-1 and TRBJ2-3, with D perhaps given as TRBD1 or TRBD2 (5 bases each). The CDR3 sequence is 15 residues long. V lost 5 bases, J lost 0 bases, and 13 bases lay in between. Germline CDR1 reads SGHRS; CDR2 reads YFSETQ. CDR3 coding DNA: TGCGCCAGCAGATTGAGGGCAGGGAGCACAGATACGCAGTATTTT. It encodes CASRLRAGSTDTQYF.

This chain links TRBV19 with TRBJ2-7, with 11 bases matching TRBD2. Trimming cost V 0 bases and J 6 bases; bases outside gene matches: 10. CDR1 and CDR2 (germline): LNHDA, SQIVND (reference sequence). The CDR3 spans 17 residues. The CDR3 bases are TGTGCCAGTAGTATAGATCTCCGGACTAGCGGGCCGCGCGAGCAGTACTTC. Its protein product is CASSIDLRTSGPREQYF.

V gene TRBV5-1 combines with J gene TRBJ2-3, with TRBD1 identical over 8 bases. CDR1 is SGHRS, CDR2 YFSETQ, per germline. J lost 1 base, V lost 4 bases, and 8 bases had no gene match. There are 16 residues in the CDR3. The CDR3 sequence is CASSARTGLGTDTQYF. CDR3 in DNA: TGCGCCAGCAGCGCCCGGACAGGGTTAGGCACAGATACGCAGTATTTT.

V usage is TRBV6-5 and J usage is TRBJ1-2; a weak D match, TRBD1 (6 bases). The germline gives CDR1 MNHEY, CDR2 SVGAGI. The CDR3 has 16 residues. V lost 0 bases and J 3 bases, leaving 14 bases between the germline ends. The CDR3 protein is CASSYSSTGYDYGYTF. DNA of the CDR3: TGTGCCAGCAGTTACTCCTCTACAGGGTACGACTATGGCTACACCTTC.

In DNA form, the CDR3 reads TGTGCCAGCAGCTTAGTCACGGGGTTCCAAGAGACCCAGTACTTC. Its protein is CASSLVTGFQETQYF. The chain couples TRBV11-2 to TRBJ2-5; TRBD2 might be the D (5 bases). Trimming removed 1 base at V and 1 base at J, with 10 bases between. CDR1 is SGHAT and CDR2 is FQNNGV in the germline V gene. The length of the CDR3 is 15 residues.

The chain joins TRBV18 to TRBJ2-1; 9 positions agree with TRBD2. CDR3 size: 17 residues. CDR1 is KGHSH and CDR2 is LQKENI in the germline V gene. The ends lost 5 bases at V and 2 bases at J; junction bases unmatched: 10. This CDR3 is CASSSLPSGAAYNEQFF. The CDR3 nucleotides read TGTGCCAGCTCATCCCTACCTAGCGGGGCCGCCTACAATGAGCAGTTCTTC.

This clone came up once. This chain uses TRBV6-6 with TRBJ1-3; TRBD1 might be the D (5 bases). The germline V and J ends were trimmed by 6 bases and 0 bases, with 9 bases remaining between them. The CDR3 runs to 14 residues. Germline CDR1 reads MNHNY; CDR2 reads SVGAGI (reference sequence). For the CDR3, the DNA is TGTGCCAGCAGGCAGCAGGGCTCTGGAAACACCATATATTTT. Its translation is CASRQQGSGNTIYF.

In regard to this clone: At the DNA level, this CDR3 is encoded by other sequences in the same sample as well. V and J are TRBV7-2 and TRBJ1-6; D remains ambiguous. Trimming removed 2 bases at V and 6 bases at J, with 8 bases between. Germline-derived CDR1 and CDR2 are SGHTA and FQGNSA. CDR3 length: 14 residues. DNA of the CDR3: TGTGCCAGCAGCTTAACACAGATTAATTCACCCCTCCACTTT. Its translation is CASSLTQINSPLHF.

The CDR3 spells CASSSGTESYEQYF. CDR3 DNA: TGTGCCAGCAGCTCCGGGACAGAGTCCTACGAGCAGTACTTC. The chain links TRBV11-2 to TRBJ2-7, with TRBD1 identical over 7 bases. CDR1 is SGHAT and CDR2 is FQNNGV in the germline V gene. After removal of 4 bases from V and 1 base from J, the junction contained 4 bases not matched to a gene. The CDR3 length is 14 residues.

This chain uses TRBV7-2 with TRBJ1-1; D is ambiguous. The CDR3 totals 13 residues. Germline CDR1 and CDR2: SGHTA and FQGNSA. Trimming cost V 4 bases and J 4 bases, with 10 bases left between them. In DNA form, the CDR3 reads TGTGCCAGCAGCTGGGCTCGAGGCACTGAAGCTTTCTTT. Its protein is CASSWARGTEAFF.

The CDR3 protein is CASSVEATGSGYTF. For the CDR3, the DNA is TGTGCCAGCAGCGTAGAGGCGACAGGGTCTGGCTACACCTTC. This sequence joins TRBV9 and TRBJ1-2; 7 bases agree with TRBD1. There are 14 residues in the CDR3. Germline V gives CDR1 SGDLS, CDR2 YYNGEE. Germline trimming cut 0 bases from V and 7 bases from J; bases unmatched to any gene: 6.

The rearrangement uses TRBV6-5 and TRBJ1-2; D perhaps matches TRBD1 (6 bases). V was trimmed by 5 bases and J by 7 bases, leaving 11 bases between them. In germline, CDR1 is MNHEY, CDR2 SVGAGI. This CDR3 spans 12 amino acids. The CDR3 nucleotides read TGTGCCAGCAGTGAAGGGGGTAGTGGCTACACCTTC. Its protein is CASSEGGSGYTF.